This entry describes one T cell receptor beta chain. In the authors' workflow: Reference gene primer amplification gave estimated nucleated cell counts. Measured with immunoSEQ multiplex PCR; TCRdb has only the in-frame clones, and not every one. For V, J and clone size, that table is used; D and trimming come from the DNA. Of some 260,000 clones in the sample, around nine tenths are singletons; the top ten hold 0.95% to 1%. The source of the sample is a study of blood T cell repertoires in COVID-19. Across the whole study: Samples representing acute and convalescent COVID-19 were sourced from the United States, Italy and Spain. Sample material is recorded as cDNA or gDNA derived from T cells, B-cell-depleted T cells, or PBMCs.

This clonotype was sampled from a woman in her thirties or forties who had recovered from COVID-19. The sample consisted of peripheral blood.

The CDR3 sequence: CASSLGGPPSGNTIYF. CDR3 bases: TGTGCCAGCAGCTTAGGCGGGCCCCCCTCTGGAAACACCATATATTTT. The genes are TRBV7-9 and TRBJ1-3; no reliable D call. Trimming removed 1 base from V and 0 bases from J, with 10 bases in between. Germline V gene sequence: CDR1 SEHNR, CDR2 FQNEAQ (reference sequence). CDR3 length: 16 amino acids.